The T cell receptor beta chain described here comes from a study of Graves' ophthalmopathy and Graves' hyperthyroidism. Study-level points and caveats: Most clonotypes expanded in thyroid above 0.001 frequency were present in blood too.

Researchers took RNA transcripts and amplified TCR beta CDR3 regions from them. HTBI primers were used in a first-round RT-PCR, which preceded a second-round multiplex PCR. TCRdb independently ran MiXCR on the multiplex PCR reads; one entry per CDR3 protein. The table records roughly 1.1 million distinct CDR3 sequences, roughly two fifths of them present only once. Trimming pared 8 bases from V and 0 bases from J, leaving 16 bases between. The CDR3 consists of 15 residues. Germline loops: CDR1 LNHNV, CDR2 YYDKDF (reference sequence). This clonotype was observed many times. Its antigen is still unknown.

This clonotype was sampled from an adult man with Graves' hyperthyroidism. V gene TRBV15 combines with J gene TRBJ1-1, with D perhaps TRBD1 (5 bases). The sequenced sample consisted of peripheral blood or thyroid tissue (not recorded which). The CDR3 region is CATRLGGGMNTEAFF. CDR3 nucleotides: TGTGCCACCCGCCTTGGGGGAGGCATGAACACTGAAGCTTTCTTT.